This TCR beta chain stems from a study of regulatory T cells in long-lasting Graves disease. The study, taken as a whole, reports: What was studied was peripheral blood only, and not thyroid tissue. Relative to newly diagnosed Graves' patients, persistent ones had lower TCR diversity.

Notes on this clonotype: As yet, its antigen is unknown. A read error is the likely source, as a far larger clone sits one nucleotide away.

Arm-PCR of CDR3 regions and iRepertoire HTBI primers were the basis on which TCR beta libraries were built. Via MiXCR, TCRdb re-called the multiplex PCR reads, giving one row per CDR3 protein. Here the sample spans some 200,000 distinct CDR3 sequences, approximately 19% being singletons. Regarding time point: newly diagnosed GD, antithyroid drugs for less than 3 months. The TCR library was prepared using RNA isolated from PBMCs. Graves' disease diagnosis was established per American Thyroid Association guidelines. This sample was shared with a second study, whose subject was T cells in Graves' hyperthyroidism and ophthalmopathy.

Here the sequenced sample was peripheral blood mononuclear cells (PBMCs), taken at new diagnosis, from a patient treated with antithyroid drugs. The source of this sequence is a woman aged 25-40 years with Graves disease.

The CDR3 region is CASSLSQLSPSETQYF. In nucleotides, the CDR3 is TGTGCCAGCAGCTTAAGCCAGCTATCACCCTCGGAGACCCAGTACTTC. This chain connects TRBV13 to TRBJ2-5, with no clear D. CDR3 length equals 16 residues. V shed 2 bases and J shed 5 bases, with 18 bases lying between them. The germline V gene has CDR1 PRHDT and CDR2 FYEKMQ (reference sequence).